Below are 3 T cell receptor beta chains sequenced from a single sample in a study of Ad26.COV2.S vaccination and SARS-CoV-2 variants. The assay was immunoSEQ multiplex PCR, and TCRdb's table has in-frame clones only and misses some. This table holds about 350,000 clones, about nine tenths found once. Described treatment: about 20 received Ad26.COV2.S at low or high dose, single or two shots; several received placebo; per-sample allocation not given. Vaccine and placebo recipients were sampled on day 63 after the first injection. This sample comprised peripheral blood, obtained in a trial of Ad26.COV2.S vaccine versus placebo. These receptors originate from a person aged 18 to 65 who received the Ad26.COV2.S COVID-19 vaccine or a placebo.

The chain links TRBV19 to TRBJ1-2; D ambiguous. The CDR3 spans 13 residues. Trimming left V 6 bases short and J 5 bases short, with 13 bases between. The germline V gene encodes CDR1 LNHDA and CDR2 SQIVND (reference sequence). The DNA for the CDR3 is TGTGCCAGTAGCTCGACGGACCTATATGGCTACACCTTC. Translated, it gives CASSSTDLYGYTF.

The chain links TRBV4-3 to TRBJ1-6, with no clear D. Per germline, CDR1 LGHNA and CDR2 YSLEER. The CDR3 is made up of 16 amino acids. Trimming removed 0 bases at V and 8 bases at J, with 14 bases between. CDR3 nucleotides: TGCGCCAGCAGCCAAGATTTTTCTGTGGTGGATTCACCCCTCCACTTT. Translation gives CASSQDFSVVDSPLHF.

The chain recombines TRBV6-6 with TRBJ1-1, with TRBD1 identical over 9 bases. Germline lookup yields CDR1 MNHNY and CDR2 SVGAGI (reference sequence). The CDR3 length is 15 residues. V was clipped by 5 bases and J by 5 bases; unmatched bases: 9. This CDR3 is CASSASPGQGTEAFF. CDR3 sequence (DNA): TGTGCCAGCAGTGCGAGCCCGGGACAGGGAACTGAAGCTTTCTTT.